The 5 T cell receptor beta chains given below trace back to one sample, sequenced in a study of T cells after posttransplantation cyclophosphamide. Assay: immunoSEQ multiplex PCR; the TCRdb copy retains only in-frame clones and omits some. The sample yields 36,000 or so clones, without any singletons. Sequences were obtained from PBMCs. The receptors here all came from a girl under 18 in good health, CMV-negative, and a related stem cell transplant donor.

There are a few counts of this clone. The chain uses TRBV29-1 and TRBJ1-2; the D is unclear. Germline CDR1 and CDR2: SQVTM and ANQGSEA. Trimming left V 1 base short and J 5 bases short, with 5 bases between. The CDR3 consists of 11 residues. The CDR3 nucleotides read TGCAGCGTTGAAGGCGGGTATGGCTACACCTTC. This translates into CSVEGGYGYTF.

This clone was picked up a small number of times. The chain recombines TRBV18 with TRBJ2-1, with TRBD2 matching 13 bases. The germline CDR1 and CDR2 sequences are KGHSH and LQKENI. CDR3 length: 16 residues. Unmatched junction bases numbered 6, after V lost 3 bases and J lost 7 bases. CDR3 sequence (DNA): TGTGCCAGCTCACCGAGGACTAGCGGGAGTGTGAATGAGCAGTTCTTC. Amino acid sequence: CASSPRTSGSVNEQFF.

This clone was seen only a few times. The chain links TRBV5-4 to TRBJ2-1, with 14 bases fitting TRBD2. The CDR3 sequence is 16 residues long. The germline CDR1 and CDR2 sequences are SGHNT and YYREEE (reference sequence). The trim removed 4 bases at V and 5 bases at J, leaving 5 bases unmatched. This CDR3 reads CASSPPGLAGDNEQFF. CDR3 bases: TGTGCCAGCAGCCCCCCGGGACTAGCGGGGGACAATGAGCAGTTCTTC.

In its sample, this clone was seen a few times. The gene calls are TRBV4-1 and TRBJ2-7, with 16 nucleotides matching TRBD2. This CDR3 is built from 19 residues. V trimming: 0 bases; J trimming: 3 bases; junction bases outside the gene matches: 8. Looked up from germline, CDR1 is MGHRA and CDR2 is YSYEKL. The CDR3 loop reads CASSQDPPGLAGGVYEQYF. The CDR3 nucleotides read TGCGCCAGCAGCCAAGATCCTCCGGGACTAGCGGGAGGGGTCTACGAGCAGTACTTC.

The V and J genes are TRBV28 and TRBJ2-1; 8 bases agree with TRBD1. Germline V CDR1 and CDR2: MDHEN, SYDVKM. The CDR3 is 16 residues long. After removal of 2 bases from V and 7 bases from J, the junction contained 10 bases not matched to a gene. Here the CDR3 DNA reads TGTGCCAGCAGTTTAGGTCCCGGACAGGGAATAAATGAGCAGTTCTTC. It translates to CASSLGPGQGINEQFF.